What follows are 15 T cell receptor beta chains derived from one specimen sequenced in a study of blood T cell repertoires in COVID-19. Generated by immunoSEQ multiplex PCR, the TCRdb table keeps only in-frame clones and is missing some. The data contain approximately 89,000 clones, nearly 90% of them singletons. The sequenced material came from peripheral blood. The origin of the receptors is a man between 65 and 85 years old with acute or convalescent COVID-19.

This chain uses TRBV7-3 with TRBJ2-5, with TRBD1 as a possible D gene (5 bases). The V gene's germline CDR1 is SGHTA and CDR2 FQGTGA. This CDR3 comprises 15 residues. V was cut by 5 bases and J by 0 bases, with 13 bases left in between. Here the CDR3 reads CASSLSGAHQETQYF. CDR3 DNA: TGTGCCAGCAGCCTAAGTGGGGCCCACCAAGAGACCCAGTACTTC.

This rearrangement joins TRBV5-1 to TRBJ1-2, with 9 bases that match TRBD1. The CDR3 extends over 13 amino acids. Per germline, CDR1 SGHRS and CDR2 YFSETQ. V was clipped by 2 bases and J by 9 bases; unmatched bases: 5. The CDR3 DNA follows: TGCGCCAGCAGCTTTGGGGGACAGGGTAGCTACACCTTC. Amino acid sequence: CASSFGGQGSYTF.

The CDR3 coding sequence is TGTGCCAGCAGTTTTGTAGTAACTCCAGATACGCAGTATTTT. It specifies CASSFVVTPDTQYF. The V and J genes are TRBV27 and TRBJ2-3, with no clear D. Trimming shortened V by 3 bases and J by 4 bases, and 11 bases separated the two germline ends. The V gene's germline CDR1 is MNHEY and CDR2 SMNVEV (reference sequence). The CDR3 is 14 residues long.

This chain connects TRBV18 to TRBJ1-2; 7 bases are shared with TRBD1. The CDR3 length is 16 residues. Germline V gives CDR1 KGHSH, CDR2 LQKENI. Trimming took 4 bases from V and 0 from J; bases not matched to a gene: 8. The CDR3 nucleotides are TGTGCCAGCTCACGTCCGTTGGGGACAGCTAACTATGGCTACACCTTC. It yields the protein CASSRPLGTANYGYTF. Drawing the rest from reference TRBV18 and TRBJ1-2, the complete variable domain is NAGVMQNPRHLVRRRGQEARLRCSPMKGHSHVYWYRQLPEEGLKFMVYLQKENIIDESGMPKERFSAEFPKEGPSILRIQQVVRGDSAAYFCASSRPLGTANYGYTFGSGTRLTVV.

V is TRBV25-1 and J is TRBJ1-1; possibly TRBD1 for D (5 bases). CDR1 and CDR2 from the germline V gene are MGHDK and SYGVNS. There are 16 residues in the CDR3. V lost 4 bases and J 4 bases, leaving 19 bases between the germline ends. CDR3 sequence (DNA): TGTGCCAGCAGTGGGACACTCACCCGAAGGGGCACTGAAGCTTTCTTT. It yields the protein CASSGTLTRRGTEAFF. Full variable domain (rest looked up from reference TRBV25-1 and TRBJ1-1): EADIYQTPRYLVIGTGKKITLECSQTMGHDKMYWYQQDPGMELHLIHYSYGVNSTEKGDLSSESTVSRIRTEHFPLTLESARPSHTSQYLCASSGTLTRRGTEAFFGQGTRLTVV.

This clone was seen just once. V and J are TRBV27 and TRBJ1-2; the match to TRBD1 covers 11 bases. V shed 6 bases and J 2 bases; nucleotides not matched to a gene: 2. The CDR3 length is 14 residues. The germline gives CDR1 MNHEY, CDR2 SMNVEV (reference sequence). CDR3: CASRRTGGNYGYTF. In DNA form, the CDR3 reads TGTGCCAGCAGAAGGACAGGGGGCAACTATGGCTACACCTTC.

The chain joins TRBV30 to TRBJ2-1; 8 nucleotides match TRBD2. J lost 8 bases, V lost 7 bases, and 16 bases had no gene match. CDR3 size: 15 residues. Germline values: CDR1 GTSNPN, CDR2 SVGIG (reference sequence). In DNA form, the CDR3 reads TGTGCCTTAGGGGGAGCGGGGGCGGTCTTGGATGAGCAGTTCTTC. Translation: CALGGAGAVLDEQFF. The full variable domain, rest sourced from reference TRBV30 and TRBJ2-1, is SQTIHQWPATLVQPVGSPLSLECTVEGTSNPNLYWYRQAAGRGLQLLFYSVGIGQISSEVPQNLSASRPQDRQFILSSKKLLLSDSGFYLCALGGAGAVLDEQFFGPGTRLTVL.

The chain combines TRBV5-8 with TRBJ1-2; perhaps TRBD1 as D (5 bases). V lost 2 bases and J lost 0, with 11 bases in between. The CDR3 totals 15 residues. From germline, CDR1 is SGHTS and CDR2 YDEGEE. The CDR3 sequence: CASSLGAQTNYGYTF. The CDR3 coding sequence is TGTGCCAGCAGCTTAGGGGCCCAGACTAACTATGGCTACACCTTC.

The rearrangement joins TRBV7-6 to TRBJ1-5, with 7 bases lining up with TRBD1. Per the germline V gene, CDR1 is SGHVS and CDR2 is FNYEAQ. Trimming cost V 6 bases and J 1 base; bases outside gene matches: 12. The length of the CDR3 is 17 residues. Here the CDR3 DNA reads TGTGCCAGCAGTTGGATAAGAGACAGGGTAAGCAATCAGCCCCAGCATTTT. The encoded protein is CASSWIRDRVSNQPQHF.

Only a few counts were recorded for this clone. The V and J genes are TRBV7-5 and TRBJ1-5. TRBV7-5 constitutes a pseudogene. This CDR3 region has 14 residues. The chain's CDR3 is CVRSLEGSAGAQHF. As DNA, the CDR3 is TGTGTCAGAAGCTTAGAGGGAAGTGCGGGAGCCCAGCATTTT.

This chain connects TRBV5-1 to TRBJ2-2; 10 nucleotides align to TRBD2. The germline gives CDR1 SGHRS, CDR2 YFSETQ. V trimming: 0 bases; J trimming: 3 bases; junction bases outside the gene matches: 2. This CDR3 has 16 amino acids. The CDR3 reads CASSLGTSGYTGELFF. Written as DNA, the CDR3 is TGCGCCAGCAGCTTGGGGACTAGCGGATACACCGGGGAGCTGTTTTTT.

V usage is TRBV5-1 and J usage is TRBJ2-2, with TRBD2 as a possible D gene (5 bases). From germline, CDR1 is SGHRS and CDR2 YFSETQ. The CDR3 is made up of 14 amino acids. Trimming stripped 0 bases from V and 2 bases from J, with 5 bases between. The CDR3 loop reads CASSLGLNTGELFF. In DNA form, the CDR3 reads TGCGCCAGCAGCTTGGGACTAAACACCGGGGAGCTGTTTTTT.

This clone was found once. This chain joins TRBV28 and TRBJ1-5; TRBD1 agrees at 8 bases. The CDR3 extends over 12 amino acids. After removal of 11 bases from V and 5 bases from J, the junction contained 5 bases not matched to a gene. Germline CDR1 is MDHEN and CDR2 is SYDVKM. CDR3 DNA: TGTGCCTCCGCAGGGGGCCATCAGCCCCAGCATTTT. Translating gives CASAGGHQPQHF.

J is TRBJ1-2 and V is TRBV5-5; D gene uncertain. The CDR3 runs to 14 residues. The V end lost 0 bases, the J end lost 8 bases, and 14 bases lay between the germline ends. Germline loops: CDR1 SGHKS, CDR2 YYEKEE (reference sequence). The CDR3 is CASSLVPRPEGYTF. CDR3 coding DNA: TGTGCCAGCAGCTTGGTGCCCCGGCCGGAGGGCTACACCTTC.

This chain links TRBV6-5 with TRBJ1-1, with a weak D call TRBD1 (6 bases). The CDR3 is 15 amino acids. V lost 6 bases and J lost 0, with 14 bases in between. Germline V gives CDR1 MNHEY, CDR2 SVGAGI. The CDR3 is CASRSDRDMNTEAFF. CDR3 in DNA: TGTGCCAGCAGATCGGACAGAGATATGAACACTGAAGCTTTCTTT.